This T cell receptor beta chain originates from a study of beta chain features in type 1 diabetes. Study findings and constraints: Patients and controls would share equally any PCR tilt toward shorter templates. Insertions at VDJ junctions were less frequent in type 1 diabetes patients. These patients also deleted more nucleotides at the same junctions. Sequencing the cDNA could make cells with high TCR expression show up more than they should.

The CDR3 extends over 14 amino acids. The V end lost 0 bases, the J end lost 6 bases, and 11 bases lay between the germline ends. Germline V gives CDR1 SGHTA, CDR2 FQGNSA. About this clone: The antigen is not known.

The study reverse transcribed the entire isolated RNA, so it sequenced expressed TCRB transcripts. Reads from naive, central memory and regulatory T cell samples averaged roughly 3.8 million. Generated by immunoSEQ multiplex PCR, the TCRdb table keeps only in-frame clones and is missing some. The data contain about 930,000 clones, roughly 17% of them singletons. This clonotype was obtained from a woman between 18 and 29 years old in good health. J is TRBJ1-2 and V is TRBV7-2; D is unclear. Source material: naive CD4+ T cells from blood. The DNA for the CDR3 is TGTGCCAGCAGCTTAGCGGGAGCGGTGGATGGCTACACCTTC. Protein sequence: CASSLAGAVDGYTF.